The rows below give T cell receptor beta chains drawn from one sample of a study of CD4 T cells in relation to SARS-CoV-2 and coronaviruses. Assay: immunoSEQ multiplex PCR; the TCRdb copy retains only in-frame clones and omits some. The table includes some 42,000 clones, roughly 90% detected once. Sequenced: memory CD4+ T cells from PBMCs. These TCRs come from an adult with COVID-19. Both conserved end residues are part of each CDR3. D genes are given only for firm matches. The size entry is marked missing in some rows and otherwise reads once, few, many or a size class.

v_call,j_call,d_call,clone_size,cdr3_length,cdr3_nt,cdr3_aa
TRBV11-3,TRBJ1-1,NA,NA,11,TGTGCCAGCAGCTCAGACGCTGAAGCTTTCTTT,CASSSDAEAFF
TRBV6-4,TRBJ2-5,NA,NA,14,TGTGCCAGCAGTCCAACGAAAGGAGCAGAGACCCAGTACTTC,CASSPTKGAETQYF
TRBV4-1,TRBJ2-2,NA,NA,16,TGCGCCAGCAGCGCCGGGACACACGCGAACACCGGGGAGCTGTTTTTT,CASSAGTHANTGELFF
TRBV5-6,TRBJ1-6,NA,NA,16,TGTGCCAGCAGCTCCTTGACAGTCTCCTATAATTCACCCCTCCACTTT,CASSSLTVSYNSPLHF
TRBV5-1,TRBJ2-1,NA,NA,13,TGCGCCAGCAGCTTGGCCAGCTACAATGAGCAGTTCTTC,CASSLASYNEQFF
TRBV7-9,TRBJ2-3,NA,NA,12,TGTGCCAGCAGCTTAAGCACAGATACGCAGTATTTT,CASSLSTDTQYF
TRBV6-5,TRBJ1-2,NA,NA,14,TGTGCCAGCAGTTACTCGGGCAGGGAATATGGCTACACCTTC,CASSYSGREYGYTF
TRBV5-1,TRBJ1-5,NA,NA,14,TGCGCCAGCAGCTTTGGGGTGGACAATCAGCCCCAGCATTTT,CASSFGVDNQPQHF
TRBV28,TRBJ1-1,NA,NA,14,TGTGCCAGCAGTTTATTGCAGGGTACCGCTGAAGCTTTCTTT,CASSLLQGTAEAFF
TRBV5-5,TRBJ1-4,TRBD1,NA,15,TGTGCCAGCAGCCCACTGACAGGGGGTCGGGAAAAACTGTTTTTT,CASSPLTGGREKLFF
TRBV29-1,TRBJ2-3,TRBD2,NA,14,TGCAGCGTGAAGCGGGGAAGCTACACAGATACGCAGTATTTT,CSVKRGSYTDTQYF
TRBV29-1,TRBJ2-7,TRBD1,NA,13,TGCAGCGCAACACGGACAGGGGGTTACGAGCAGTACTTC,CSATRTGGYEQYF
TRBV3-1/TRBV3-2,TRBJ1-1,NA,NA,18,TGTGCCAGCGGCCAAGAGGGGTTGACAGGACCGATGAACACTGAAGCTTTCTTT,CASGQEGLTGPMNTEAFF
TRBV9,TRBJ1-6,NA,NA,15,TGTGCCAGCAGCCCGGCCAGCGCAAATAATTCACCCCTCCACTTT,CASSPASANNSPLHF
TRBV6-5,TRBJ2-7,TRBD2,NA,14,TGTGCCAGCGCCCAAGCGGGGACTTATGGAGAGCAGTACTTC,CASAQAGTYGEQYF
TRBV5-1,TRBJ2-5,NA,NA,15,TGCGCCAGCAGCTTGGGGGTGGCAGGGGAAGAGACCCAGTACTTC,CASSLGVAGEETQYF
TRBV5-1,TRBJ2-4,NA,few,11,TGCGCCAGCAGCTTGGAGAACATTCAGTACTTC,CASSLENIQYF
TRBV6-5,TRBJ2-7,NA,NA,14,TGTGCCAGCATGGGGGACGGTAGCTCCTACGAGCAGTACTTC,CASMGDGSSYEQYF
TRBV3-1/TRBV3-2,TRBJ1-2,NA,NA,15,TGTGCCAGCAGCGGCCGGGGGACGGGCGTCTATGGCTACACCTTC,CASSGRGTGVYGYTF
TRBV9,TRBJ2-5,TRBD1,once,16,TGTGCCAGCAGCGTAGGAGGCCTCAGGGGGCGAGAGACCCAGTACTTC,CASSVGGLRGRETQYF
TRBV11-3,TRBJ2-2,NA,NA,15,TGTGCCAGCAGCTTAACCGGTCCGAGCACCGGGGAGCTGTTTTTT,CASSLTGPSTGELFF
TRBV9,TRBJ2-2,TRBD1,NA,16,TGTGCCAGCAGCGTAGGGACAGGGTCGAACACCGGGGAGCTGTTTTTT,CASSVGTGSNTGELFF
TRBV2,TRBJ2-1,TRBD2,once,15,TGTGCCAGCAGTGAAAAGGCGGGGGGATACAATGAGCAGTTCTTC,CASSEKAGGYNEQFF
TRBV7-3,TRBJ2-1,TRBD2,NA,15,TGTGCCAGCAGCTGGGGACTAGCGGGGCTCAATGAGCAGTTCTTC,CASSWGLAGLNEQFF
TRBV9,TRBJ2-7,TRBD1,NA,12,TGTGCCAGCAGCCCTAGGACAGGGAGGCAGTACTTC,CASSPRTGRQYF
TRBV9,TRBJ1-2,NA,NA,15,TGTGCCAGCAGCGCCACAGGGTCTAGGGCGGATGGCTACACCTTC,CASSATGSRADGYTF
TRBV9,TRBJ2-7,NA,NA,15,TGTGCCAGCAGCGTAGCACCAGTTAGCTCCTACGAGCAGTACTTC,CASSVAPVSSYEQYF
TRBV18,TRBJ1-3,NA,NA,14,TGTGCCAGCTCACCCTCAACAGGCGGAAACACCATATATTTT,CASSPSTGGNTIYF
TRBV11-1,TRBJ2-3,NA,NA,16,TGTGCCAGCAGCTTAGGGAGGGGGGGCCTTGCAGATACGCAGTATTTT,CASSLGRGGLADTQYF
TRBV7-8,TRBJ1-4,NA,once,16,TGTGCCAGCAGCTCTAGGGAGACAGATCTTAATGAAAAACTGTTTTTT,CASSSRETDLNEKLFF
TRBV7-2,TRBJ1-6,NA,NA,16,TGTGCCAGCAGCTTAGCGTCGAGTTCAAAAAATTCACCCCTCCACTTT,CASSLASSSKNSPLHF
TRBV3-1/TRBV3-2,TRBJ2-7,TRBD2,once,16,TGTGCCAGCAGCCAATCATCGACTAGCGGGGGGCGAGAGCAGTACTTC,CASSQSSTSGGREQYF
TRBV6-5,TRBJ2-7,NA,few,15,TGTGCCAGCACCAAGGGGCTCCCCAGCTCCTACGAGCAGTACTTC,CASTKGLPSSYEQYF
TRBV9,TRBJ2-1,NA,NA,15,TGTGCCAGCAGCGCCGAATTAGGTACCTACAATGAGCAGTTCTTC,CASSAELGTYNEQFF
TRBV9,TRBJ1-3,NA,NA,17,TGTGCCAGCAGCGTATATGATCGGAACGGATCGGGAAACACCATATATTTT,CASSVYDRNGSGNTIYF
TRBV5-6,TRBJ2-3,TRBD2,NA,17,TGTGCCAGCAGCTTTGATCCTCTAGCGGGGACCACAGATACGCAGTATTTT,CASSFDPLAGTTDTQYF
TRBV7-2,TRBJ2-3,NA,NA,16,TGTGCCAGCAGCTTAGGTTACCGGGCAGGGACAGATACGCAGTATTTT,CASSLGYRAGTDTQYF
TRBV7-2,TRBJ1-1,TRBD1,few,14,TGTGCCAGCAGCTTGAGGATGCAGGGGGCTGAAGCTTTCTTT,CASSLRMQGAEAFF
TRBV14,TRBJ2-7,TRBD1,NA,16,TGTGCCAGCAGCCAAGCGGGTACAGGGGGGAGGACCGAGCAGTACTTC,CASSQAGTGGRTEQYF
TRBV6-2/TRBV6-3,TRBJ2-2,TRBD1,once,13,TGTGCCAGCAGTCCGAGGGGGCTGAGGGAGCTGTTTTTT,CASSPRGLRELFF
TRBV7-2,TRBJ2-3,NA,NA,13,TGTGCCAGCAGCTTAGCGCAAGGTCCGGGGCAGTATTTT,CASSLAQGPGQYF
TRBV5-4,TRBJ2-2,TRBD2,NA,17,TGTGCCAGCAGCCACGACATGACTAGCGGCAACACCGGGGAGCTGTTTTTT,CASSHDMTSGNTGELFF
TRBV7-6,TRBJ1-6,TRBD1,NA,16,TGTGCCAGCAGCTTAGAACAGGGGGCCAATAATTCACCCCTCCACTTT,CASSLEQGANNSPLHF
TRBV4-3,TRBJ2-6,NA,NA,15,TGCGCCAGCAGCCCCGACACGACTGGGGCCAACGTCCTGACTTTC,CASSPDTTGANVLTF
TRBV15,TRBJ2-5,TRBD2,NA,15,TGTGCCACCACACAAACGGGGGGTTACCAAGAGACCCAGTACTTC,CATTQTGGYQETQYF
TRBV14,TRBJ2-6,TRBD1,NA,19,TGTGCCAGCAGCCTCGAGGGACAGGGTGGCCGCTCTGGGGCCAACGTCCTGACTTTC,CASSLEGQGGRSGANVLTF
TRBV19,TRBJ1-3,NA,NA,12,TGTGCCAGTACGAGCTCTGGAAACACCATATATTTT,CASTSSGNTIYF
TRBV5-5,TRBJ1-2,NA,few,15,TGTGCCAGCAGCTTGGATCGACGTACAAACTATGGCTACACCTTC,CASSLDRRTNYGYTF
TRBV30,TRBJ2-2,NA,NA,13,TGTGCCTGGAGTACAAGGGGTTCGGGGGAGCTGTTTTTT,CAWSTRGSGELFF
TRBV6-2/TRBV6-3,TRBJ2-5,TRBD2,NA,16,TGTGCCAGCAGTCGAACGACTAGCGGGGGTCTAGAGACCCAGTACTTC,CASSRTTSGGLETQYF